The 5 T cell receptor beta chains listed next were all sequenced from one sample in a study of T cell responses to AZD1222 COVID-19 vaccine. Method: immunoSEQ multiplex PCR; TCRdb's copy keeps in-frame clones and lacks some. The sample has some 99,000 clones; around nine tenths are singletons. Sequences were derived from peripheral blood, sampled on day 0 of AZD1222 vaccination. These receptors all stem from an adult in good health.

V and J are TRBV19 and TRBJ2-2; either TRBD1 or TRBD2 may supply D (5 bases each). The CDR3 is made up of 12 amino acids. Germline V gene lookup returns CDR1 LNHDA and CDR2 SQIVND (reference sequence). V lost 10 bases and J 6 bases, leaving 12 bases between the germline ends. The chain's CDR3 is CAIGALAGELFF. The CDR3 nucleotides read TGTGCCATCGGGGCCCTCGCCGGGGAGCTGTTTTTT.

The rearrangement links TRBV7-6 to TRBJ2-7; no clear D gene. The V and J ends lost 5 bases and 2 bases respectively, with 13 bases between them. Germline V lookup: CDR1 SGHVS, CDR2 FNYEAQ. This CDR3 is built from 14 residues. The DNA for the CDR3 is TGTGCCAGCAGCCTCGCCCGGACGGCCTACGAGCAGTACTTC. Protein: CASSLARTAYEQYF.

V gene TRBV15 combines with J gene TRBJ1-6; possibly TRBD1 for D (5 bases). The CDR3 length is 14 residues. From germline, CDR1 is LNHNV and CDR2 YYDKDF (reference sequence). The V end was cut by 8 bases, the J end by 11 bases, with 19 bases between. The CDR3 loop is CATGQRSGGTPLHF. The CDR3 nucleotides read TGTGCCACCGGGCAGAGGAGCGGGGGTACACCCCTCCACTTT.

The chain couples TRBV7-6 to TRBJ1-5; D possibly corresponds to TRBD1 (5 bases). The V and J ends lost 1 base and 1 base respectively, with 11 bases between them. CDR1 and CDR2 (germline): SGHVS, FNYEAQ. The CDR3 covers 16 residues. The DNA of the CDR3 is TGTGCCAGCAGCTTAGGAGGACACGAGAGCAATCAGCCCCAGCATTTT. Translated, it gives CASSLGGHESNQPQHF.

The gene calls are TRBV9 and TRBJ2-2, with 16 bases fitting TRBD2. The germline V gene has CDR1 SGDLS and CDR2 YYNGEE. This CDR3 contains 17 residues. V shed 2 bases and J 4 bases; nucleotides not matched to a gene: 2. The CDR3 nucleotides read TGTGCCAGCAGCGTGGGACTAGCGGGAGGGAGCACCGGGGAGCTGTTTTTT. The encoded protein is CASSVGLAGGSTGELFF. The full variable domain, with the rest looked up from reference TRBV9 and TRBJ2-2, is DSGVTQTPKHLITATGQRVTLRCSPRSGDLSVYWYQQSLDQGLQFLIQYYNGEERAKGNILERFSAQQFPDLHSELNLSSLELGDSALYFCASSVGLAGGSTGELFFGEGSRLTVL.